These 7 T cell receptor beta chains were all obtained from the same sample, sequenced in a study of beta chain features in type 1 diabetes. Expressed TCRB transcripts were sequenced because the entire RNA isolate underwent reverse transcription. TCRdb's copy holds only in-frame clones and misses some; the assay was immunoSEQ multiplex PCR. The sample has 600,000 to 650,000 clones, about 14% seen once. Specimen: naive CD4+ T cells from blood. The receptors here all came from a man aged 18 to 35 in good health.

This chain connects TRBV12-5 to TRBJ2-2; a possible D gene is TRBD1 (6 bases). Germline CDR1 LGHNT, CDR2 FRNRAP. V gave up 2 bases and J gave up 6 bases, with 16 bases separating them. The CDR3 is 16 amino acids. The CDR3 loop is CASGLFYRESSGELFF. CDR3 nucleotides: TGTGCTAGTGGTTTGTTTTACAGGGAGAGCTCCGGGGAGCTGTTTTTT.

Only a few counts were recorded for this clone. Other nucleotide sequences from this sample produce the same CDR3. V usage is TRBV6-5 and J usage is TRBJ1-3; D is undetermined. The CDR3 is made up of 15 amino acids. Germline V gene lookup returns CDR1 MNHEY and CDR2 SVGAGI. The V end was cut by 2 bases, the J end by 0 bases, with 8 bases between. The CDR3 DNA follows: TGTGCCAGCAGTTACGGGAGGAGCTCTGGAAACACCATATATTTT. Protein sequence: CASSYGRSSGNTIYF.

The chain joins TRBV7-9 to TRBJ1-2; D is perhaps TRBD1 (5 bases). This CDR3 comprises 15 residues. Germline CDR1 SEHNR, CDR2 FQNEAQ (reference sequence). V was trimmed by 1 base and J by 4 bases, leaving 13 bases between them. As DNA, the CDR3 is TGTGCCAGCAGCTTAGGACGAGACAGCGTCTATGGCTACACCTTC. Amino acids: CASSLGRDSVYGYTF.

This chain joins TRBV2 and TRBJ2-1; TRBD2 matches at 10 bases. Germline V lookup: CDR1 SNHLY, CDR2 FYNNEI. Trimming took 5 bases from V and 7 from J; bases not matched to a gene: 5. CDR3 length: 14 residues. CDR3 sequence (DNA): TGTGCCAGCAGTACCCGGACTAGCGGAAATGAGCAGTTCTTC. Its protein is CASSTRTSGNEQFF.

The V gene is TRBV25-1, the J gene TRBJ1-6; 8 positions agree with TRBD1. The length of the CDR3 is 18 residues. In germline, CDR1 is MGHDK, CDR2 SYGVNS. Trimming removed 7 bases from V and 0 bases from J; junction bases left unmatched: 11. CDR3 loop: CASTPGRQGSSYNSPLHF. The DNA for the CDR3 is TGTGCCAGCACCCCGGGGAGACAGGGGAGCTCCTATAATTCACCCCTCCACTTT.

The V call is TRBV28, the J call TRBJ1-1, with TRBD1 matching over 11 bases. Trimming took 0 bases from V and 3 from J; bases not matched to a gene: 0. Germline values: CDR1 MDHEN, CDR2 SYDVKM. CDR3 size: 15 residues. The CDR3 region has the DNA TGTGCCAGCAGTTTATGGGGACAGGGGGACACTGAAGCTTTCTTT. Encoded protein: CASSLWGQGDTEAFF.

This clone appeared a few times. CDR3 in amino acids: CASSFGQGVWETQYF. The CDR3 region has the DNA TGTGCCAGCAGCTTTGGACAGGGGGTTTGGGAGACCCAGTACTTC. The chain employs TRBV7-7 and TRBJ2-5; 10 nucleotides match TRBD1. The CDR3 spans 15 residues. Germline values: CDR1 SSHAT, CDR2 FNYEAQ (reference sequence). V gave up 3 bases and J gave up 5 bases; unmatched junction bases: 6. Using reference TRBV7-7 and TRBJ2-5 for the parts outside the CDR3, the full variable domain is GAGVSQSPRYKVTKRGQDVTLRCDPISSHATLYWYQQALGQGPEFLTYFNYEAQPDKSGLPSDRFSAERPEGSISTLTIQRTEQRDSAMYRCASSFGQGVWETQYFGPGTRLLVL.